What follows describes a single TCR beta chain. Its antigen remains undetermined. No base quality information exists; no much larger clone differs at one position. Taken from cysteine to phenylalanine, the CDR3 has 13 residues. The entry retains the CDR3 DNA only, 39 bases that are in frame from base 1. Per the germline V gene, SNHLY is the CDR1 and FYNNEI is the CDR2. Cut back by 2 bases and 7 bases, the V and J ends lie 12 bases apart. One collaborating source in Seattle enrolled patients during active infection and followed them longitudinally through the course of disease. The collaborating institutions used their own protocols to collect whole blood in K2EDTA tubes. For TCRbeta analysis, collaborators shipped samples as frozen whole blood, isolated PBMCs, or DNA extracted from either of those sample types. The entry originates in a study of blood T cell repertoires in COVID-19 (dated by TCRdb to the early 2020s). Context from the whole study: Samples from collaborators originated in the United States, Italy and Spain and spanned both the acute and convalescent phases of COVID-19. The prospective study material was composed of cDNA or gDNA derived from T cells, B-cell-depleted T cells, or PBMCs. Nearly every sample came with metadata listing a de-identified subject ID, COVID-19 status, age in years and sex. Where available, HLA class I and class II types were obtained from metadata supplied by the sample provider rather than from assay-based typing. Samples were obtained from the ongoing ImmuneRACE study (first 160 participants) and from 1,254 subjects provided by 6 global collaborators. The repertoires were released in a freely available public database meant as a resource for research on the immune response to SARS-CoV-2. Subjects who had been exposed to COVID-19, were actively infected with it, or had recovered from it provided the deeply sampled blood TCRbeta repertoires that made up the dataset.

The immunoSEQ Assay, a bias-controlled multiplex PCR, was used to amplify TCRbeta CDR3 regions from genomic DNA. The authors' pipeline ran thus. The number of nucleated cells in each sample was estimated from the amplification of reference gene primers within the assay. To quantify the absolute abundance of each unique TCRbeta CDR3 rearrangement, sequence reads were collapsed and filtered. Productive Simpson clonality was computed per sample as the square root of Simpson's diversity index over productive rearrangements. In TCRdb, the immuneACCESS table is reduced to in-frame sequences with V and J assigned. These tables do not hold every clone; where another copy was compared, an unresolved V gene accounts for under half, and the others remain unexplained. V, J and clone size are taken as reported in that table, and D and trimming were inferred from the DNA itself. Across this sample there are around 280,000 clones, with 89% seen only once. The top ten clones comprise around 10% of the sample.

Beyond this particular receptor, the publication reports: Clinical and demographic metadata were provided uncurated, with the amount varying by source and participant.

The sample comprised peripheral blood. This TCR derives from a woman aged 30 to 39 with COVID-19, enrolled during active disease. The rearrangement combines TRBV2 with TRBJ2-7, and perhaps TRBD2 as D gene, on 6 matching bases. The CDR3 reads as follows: CASSEPRAGEQYF. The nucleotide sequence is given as TGTGCCAGCAGTGAACCCCGGGCGGGGGAGCAGTACTTC.